Shown below are 27 T cell receptor beta chains from a single sample sequenced in a study of CD8+CD57+ T cells in acquired aplastic anemia. Those patients picked for sequencing had displayed CD8+CD57+ cell expansion on flow cytometry. The TCR beta profiling, which covered VDJ combination and CDR3 sequence, was carried out using genomic DNA as the template. In TCRdb, the reads were re-called with MiXCR into one record per CDR3 protein. The sample holds 120,000 or so distinct CDR3 sequences, nearly 40% seen once. The sequencing input was sorted CD4+, CD8+, or CD8+CD57+ T cells (not recorded which) from PBMCs. The receptors were gathered from a human donor with aplastic anemia.

Ten or more counts support this clonotype. The rearrangement joins TRBV12-3 or TRBV12-4 to TRBJ2-7; maybe TRBD2 (6 bases). CDR3 length: 13 amino acids. V lost 5 bases and J lost 0, with 8 bases in between. CDR3 protein: CASSREPSYEQYF. The CDR3 DNA reads TGTGCCAGCAGTCGGGAGCCCTCCTACGAGCAGTACTTC.

Comment on this clonotype: Because it lacks the conserved phenylalanine or tryptophan at the end, this CDR3 is likely a read error. J is TRBJ2-6 and V is TRBV7-3, with D possibly TRBD1 on 7 matching bases. The CDR3 consists of 18 residues. Deletions cut 5 bases from V and 1 base from J, with 18 bases between. Germline CDR1 and CDR2: SGHTA and FQGTGA. The CDR3 is CASSLKVAGGSGANVLTS. CDR3 coding DNA: TGTGCCAGCAGCCTAAAGGTTGCAGGGGGGTCTGGGGCCAACGTCCTGACTTCC.

In this sample, this clonotype turned up once. The rearrangement links TRBV5-5 to TRBJ2-1; no reliable D call. Germline CDR1 reads SGHKS; CDR2 reads YYEKEE (reference sequence). The CDR3 has 13 residues. Trimming stripped 0 bases from V and 5 bases from J, with 6 bases between. CDR3 region: CASSLDFHNEQFF. CDR3 in DNA: TGTGCCAGCAGCTTGGACTTTCACAATGAGCAGTTCTTC.

This rearrangement joins TRBV29-1 to TRBJ1-2; D not certain. The germline V gene encodes CDR1 SQVTM and CDR2 ANQGSEA. This CDR3 is 13 amino acids long. V lost 4 bases and J 0 bases, leaving 9 bases between the germline ends. CDR3 amino acids: CSVVSRANYGYTF. The DNA of the CDR3 is TGCAGCGTTGTCTCGAGAGCTAACTATGGCTACACCTTC.

About this clonotype itself: Here the CDR3 omits its conserved ending phenylalanine or tryptophan, so a read error is the likely source. It is unclear where the CDR3 begins or ends on the DNA, so no DNA is shown, and the CDR3 is as TCRdb lists it. The gene calls are TRBV2 and TRBJ1-6. Counting both end residues, the CDR3 totals 9 amino acids. Germline CDR1 reads SNHLY; CDR2 reads FYNNEI. CDR3 region: CASNPIESS.

The J gene is TRBJ1-1, the V gene TRBV4-2, with D unresolved. The CDR3 covers 20 residues. Germline V gene sequence: CDR1 LGHNA, CDR2 YNFKEQ. Between the trimmed V and J ends, which lost 4 bases and 2 bases, there was a span of 29 bases. The CDR3 DNA sequence: TGTGCCAGCAGCCCCCACTGGACCGCGTCATCTCTATTGGTTAACACTGAAGCTTTCTTT. This encodes CASSPHWTASSLLVNTEAFF.

The chain combines TRBV19 with TRBJ1-4; tentatively, D is TRBD1 (5 bases). V lost 1 base, J lost 6 bases, and 12 bases lay in between. The CDR3 is 15 amino acids. The germline gives CDR1 LNHDA, CDR2 SQIVND (reference sequence). CDR3: CASSIGAGRHEKLFF. CDR3 in DNA: TGTGCCAGTAGTATAGGCGCAGGGAGGCATGAAAAACTGTTTTTT.

The rearrangement links TRBV10-3 to TRBJ1-3; weak D call: TRBD1 (5 bases). Germline loops: CDR1 ENHRY, CDR2 SYGVKD. Trimming left V 3 bases short and J 0 bases short, with 12 bases between. The CDR3 has 16 amino acids. CDR3 DNA sequence: TGTGCCATCAGTGATAGGGGACCGAACTCTGGAAACACCATATATTTT. Translated, it gives CAISDRGPNSGNTIYF.

This clonotype was observed many times. The rearrangement links TRBV5-1 to TRBJ2-5, with D possibly TRBD1 on 5 matching bases. The V gene lost 4 bases and the J gene lost 5 bases, with 12 bases spanning the gap. The V gene's germline CDR1 is SGHRS and CDR2 YFSETQ. The CDR3 extends over 13 amino acids. CDR3 nucleotides: TGCGCCAGCAGCACAGGACCCACCGAGACCCAGTACTTC. Amino acids: CASSTGPTETQYF.

The chain recombines TRBV6-1 with TRBJ2-6; D is unresolved. CDR3 length: 15 amino acids. V was shortened by 5 bases and J by 0 bases, with 8 bases between the two germline ends. Germline V gene lookup returns CDR1 MNHNS and CDR2 SASEGT. The CDR3, as DNA: TGTGCCAGCAGTCCGGCGGTCTCTGGGGCCAACGTCCTGACTTTC. This gives the protein CASSPAVSGANVLTF.

This clonotype was seen only a few times. CDR3 nucleotide sequence: TGTGCCAGCTCACCGGGGTCAAGGGACACTGAAGCTTTCTTT. Encoded protein: CASSPGSRDTEAFF. The chain uses TRBV18 and TRBJ1-1; D is uncertain. This CDR3 region has 14 residues. Germline loops: CDR1 KGHSH, CDR2 LQKENI. V lost 3 bases and J 3 bases, leaving 11 bases between the germline ends.

This clonotype was observed at least ten times. The chain links TRBV20-1 to TRBJ2-7, with 9 nucleotides matching TRBD2. The CDR3 is 14 amino acids. The trim removed 3 bases at V and 5 bases at J, leaving 8 bases unmatched. Germline assignment: CDR1 DFQATT and CDR2 SNEGSKA (reference sequence). The CDR3 sequence: CSARNSGGLNEQYV. In nucleotides, the CDR3 is TGCAGTGCTAGGAACAGCGGGGGGCTGAACGAGCAGTACGTC.

This clonotype has ten or more counts. The gene calls are TRBV19 and TRBJ2-2; D might be TRBD2 (7 bases). CDR3 length: 14 amino acids. V was clipped by 6 bases and J by 4 bases, with 12 bases between them. Germline values: CDR1 LNHDA, CDR2 SQIVND (reference sequence). The CDR3, as DNA: TGTGCCAGTAGGGAAGGGGGGGGCACCGGGGAGCTGTTTTTT. Its protein is CASREGGGTGELFF.

As to this clonotype: A read error may explain this, as a much larger clone is one base away. The V call is TRBV9, the J call TRBJ2-3; either TRBD1 or TRBD2 may fit D (5 bases each). Per germline, CDR1 SGDLS and CDR2 YYNGEE. V lost 5 bases and J lost 6, with 7 bases in between. This CDR3 region has 11 residues. The CDR3, as DNA: TGTGCCAGCAGGGGGACGGATACGCAGTATTTT. Protein product: CASRGTDTQYF. Together with reference TRBV9 and TRBJ2-3, the CDR3 gives the full variable domain: DSGVTQTPKHLITATGQRVTLRCSPRSGDLSVYWYQQSLDQGLQFLIQYYNGEERAKGNILERFSAQQFPDLHSELNLSSLELGDSALYFCASRGTDTQYFGPGTRLTVL.

This chain uses TRBV27 with TRBJ1-5, with no clear D. The CDR3 has 14 residues. Germline V gene sequence: CDR1 MNHEY, CDR2 SMNVEV (reference sequence). The V and J ends lost 2 bases and 4 bases respectively, with 9 bases between them. The CDR3 DNA sequence: TGTGCCAGCAGTTTAAAACAGTGGAATCAGCCCCAGCATTTT. Translation gives CASSLKQWNQPQHF.

V gene TRBV10-3 combines with J gene TRBJ2-3; the D gene is possibly TRBD2 (7 bases). Germline values: CDR1 ENHRY, CDR2 SYGVKD. V was clipped by 4 bases and J by 1 base, with 12 bases between them. This CDR3 has 15 amino acids. CDR3: CAISGGGRGTDTQYF. The CDR3, as DNA: TGTGCCATCAGTGGGGGGGGCAGGGGCACAGATACGCAGTATTTT.

The chain is built from TRBV15 and TRBJ1-3; D unclear. Trimming shortened V by 0 bases and J by 4 bases, and 10 bases separated the two germline ends. The CDR3 is made up of 15 amino acids. Germline V gives CDR1 LNHNV, CDR2 YYDKDF (reference sequence). The CDR3 bases are TGTGCCACCAGCAGAGATCCAGGTCGGGGAAACACCATATATTTT. Protein product: CATSRDPGRGNTIYF.

The sample holds many counts of this clonotype. The gene calls are TRBV20-1 and TRBJ1-1; the D gene is possibly TRBD1 (6 bases). V was clipped by 3 bases and J by 1 base, with 9 bases between them. CDR1 DFQATT and CDR2 SNEGSKA come from the germline V gene (reference sequence). The CDR3 spans 13 residues. CDR3 in DNA: TGCAGTGCTAGTAGCAGGGGGAACACTGAAGCTTTCTTT. Its translation: CSASSRGNTEAFF.

This clonotype was seen many times. V usage is TRBV9 and J usage is TRBJ1-1, with D possibly being TRBD1 (5 bases). This CDR3 region has 15 residues. V was shortened by 0 bases and J by 1 base, with 10 bases between the two germline ends. Germline lookup yields CDR1 SGDLS and CDR2 YYNGEE. The DNA for the CDR3 is TGTGCCAGCAGCGTAGGTGGGACGGAGAACACTGAAGCTTTCTTT. This sequence encodes CASSVGGTENTEAFF.

With respect to this clonotype: Germline is not matched at one junction end, which may reflect a read error. The chain combines TRBV29-1 with TRBJ2-2, with TRBD2 identical over 8 bases. CDR1 and CDR2 (germline): SQVTM, ANQGSEA. CDR3 length: 14 amino acids. CDR3 amino acids: CSVKERESTGELFF. CDR3 bases: TGCAGCGTTAAAGAGCGGGAGAGCACCGGGGAGCTGTTTTTT.

As concerns this clonotype: Since a much larger clone is just one base distant, this may be a read error. The chain joins TRBV12-3 or TRBV12-4 to TRBJ1-1, with D unclear. This CDR3 is 13 amino acids long. In DNA form, the CDR3 reads TGTGCCAGCAGTTTTTTCGGGAACACTGGAGCTTTCTTT. Amino acids: CASSFFGNTGAFF.

This clonotype came up many times. Sequence at one end of the junction differs from germline and may be a read error. The chain joins TRBV6-5 to TRBJ1-2; D ambiguous. CDR1 is MNHEY, CDR2 SVGAGI, per germline. This CDR3 is 14 amino acids long. The CDR3 nucleotides are TGTGCCAGCAGTAACTCGGAAGGGAACTATGGCTACACCTTC. Its protein product is CASSNSEGNYGYTF.

Many counts were recorded for this clonotype. This chain connects TRBV2 to TRBJ1-2; 7 bases match TRBD1. V was pared by 6 bases and J by 5 bases, with 6 bases of the junction left unmatched. The CDR3 runs to 13 residues. Germline V gene lookup returns CDR1 SNHLY and CDR2 FYNNEI. The CDR3 nucleotides read TGTGCCAGCAGGGGGGACAGCGCATATGGCTACACCTTC. Translation gives CASRGDSAYGYTF.

This clonotype was recorded many times. This chain joins TRBV20-1 and TRBJ1-1; no definite D call. This CDR3 has 11 residues. Germline CDR1 is DFQATT and CDR2 is SNEGSKA (reference sequence). V was pared by 3 bases and J by 3 bases, with 5 bases between. CDR3 sequence: CSARGYTEAFF. CDR3 nucleotide sequence: TGCAGTGCTAGGGGGTACACTGAAGCTTTCTTT.

This chain connects TRBV7-6 to TRBJ1-6; 8 nucleotides line up with TRBD1. Trimming took 8 bases from V and 11 from J; bases not matched to a gene: 17. The CDR3 has 16 amino acids. CDR1 is SGHVS, CDR2 FNYEAQ, per germline. The CDR3: CASAHSFGQGAPPLHF. The CDR3 DNA reads TGTGCCAGCGCTCATTCATTCGGACAGGGAGCGCCACCCCTCCACTTT.

Ten or more counts support this clonotype. The V call is TRBV7-2, the J call TRBJ2-3; possible D gene TRBD2, 6 bases. Between the trimmed V and J ends, which lost 5 bases and 12 bases, there was a span of 24 bases. The length of the CDR3 is 15 residues. Germline-derived CDR1 and CDR2 are SGHTA and FQGNSA. The CDR3 DNA reads TGTGCCAGCAGCCCTACCATCCGGGACTCTTCGAATCAGTATTTT. Its protein is CASSPTIRDSSNQYF.

This clonotype occurred a few times. Germline is not matched at one junction end, which may reflect a read error. The chain recombines TRBV5-6 with TRBJ1-4; possibly TRBD1 for D (5 bases). Germline V gives CDR1 SGHDT, CDR2 YYEEEE. The CDR3 contains 14 residues. The CDR3 DNA follows: TGTGTCAGCAGTCCTGGGACCATTAATGAAAAACTGTTTTTT. It specifies CVSSPGTINEKLFF.